The 16 T cell receptor beta chains below were found in one sample sequenced in a study of T cell responses to AZD1222 COVID-19 vaccine. Produced via immunoSEQ multiplex PCR; TCRdb's table is partial and in-frame only. The table records 150,000 to 200,000 clones, approximately 94% of them present only once. The sequencing used peripheral blood, collected on day 0 of AZD1222 vaccination. These receptor sequences come from an adult in good health.

This clone was seen once. The chain joins TRBV28 to TRBJ1-1; no reliable D call. V lost 7 bases and J lost 0, with 6 bases in between. There are 12 residues in the CDR3. In germline, CDR1 is MDHEN, CDR2 SYDVKM. The CDR3 DNA reads TGTGCCAGCACCGCCATGAACACTGAAGCTTTCTTT. Encoded protein: CASTAMNTEAFF.

The chain links TRBV25-1 to TRBJ1-2; maybe TRBD1 (5 bases). The V end lost 3 bases, the J end lost 6 bases, and 14 bases lay between the germline ends. Germline-derived CDR1 and CDR2 are MGHDK and SYGVNS. This CDR3 comprises 14 residues. The CDR3 here is CASSDSVWGHGYTF. DNA of the CDR3: TGTGCCAGCAGTGATTCGGTGTGGGGCCATGGCTACACCTTC.

The gene calls are TRBV27 and TRBJ1-5; 7 bases fit TRBD1. CDR1 is MNHEY, CDR2 SMNVEV, per germline (reference sequence). The ends lost 7 bases at V and 7 bases at J; junction bases unmatched: 10. The CDR3 loop spans 14 amino acids. The CDR3 region has the DNA TGTGCCAGCAAACCACAGGGGAGCCGACAGCCCCAGCATTTT. It is translated as CASKPQGSRQPQHF.

J is TRBJ1-1 and V is TRBV9; a possible D gene is TRBD1 (5 bases). Germline loops: CDR1 SGDLS, CDR2 YYNGEE. The CDR3 length is 15 residues. Deletions cut 0 bases from V and 0 bases from J, with 9 bases between. This CDR3 reads CASSVETDMNTEAFF. The CDR3 bases are TGTGCCAGCAGCGTAGAGACAGACATGAACACTGAAGCTTTCTTT.

The rearrangement links TRBV4-2 to TRBJ2-1; D is ambiguous. This CDR3 contains 15 residues. The germline CDR1 and CDR2 sequences are LGHNA and YNFKEQ. Trimming took off 4 bases at V and 3 bases at J, with 13 bases between the two ends. The CDR3 DNA is TGTGCCAGCAGCCCTCCAGTGGGGTTCTACAATGAGCAGTTCTTC. Translation: CASSPPVGFYNEQFF.

The chain has TRBV7-2 and TRBJ2-7; 7 bases are shared with TRBD2. J gave up 0 bases and V 0 bases, and 8 bases lay outside the gene matches. This CDR3 is 17 amino acids long. Germline V lookup: CDR1 SGHTA, CDR2 FQGNSA. Here the CDR3 DNA reads TGTGCCAGCAGCTTAGCGGTTAGCGGGCTCGGCTCCTACGAGCAGTACTTC. Its protein is CASSLAVSGLGSYEQYF.

The genes are TRBV7-3 and TRBJ2-1; 7 bases fit TRBD1. With 5 bases clipped from V and 4 bases from J, the junction kept 8 bases outside the gene matches. The CDR3 is made up of 15 amino acids. Germline loops: CDR1 SGHTA, CDR2 FQGTGA. CDR3 sequence: CASSPRTGKYNEQFF. The CDR3 region has the DNA TGTGCCAGCAGCCCCAGGACAGGTAAATACAATGAGCAGTTCTTC.

Concerning this clone itself: The junction does not match germline at one end; this may be a read error. The CDR3: CASSQSTGELFF. DNA for the CDR3: TGTGCTAGCAGCCAAAGCACCGGGGAGCTGTTTTTT. The V and J genes are TRBV7-7 and TRBJ2-2; the D is unclear. This CDR3 region has 12 residues. Germline V CDR1 and CDR2: SSHAT, FNYEAQ (reference sequence).

V and J are TRBV28 and TRBJ2-5; 7 nucleotides agree with TRBD1. Germline loops: CDR1 MDHEN, CDR2 SYDVKM. The CDR3 runs to 15 residues. With 2 bases clipped from V and 1 base from J, the junction kept 4 bases outside the gene matches. As DNA, the CDR3 is TGTGCCAGCAGTTTAACAGGGGACAGCCAAGAGACCCAGTACTTC. Residues: CASSLTGDSQETQYF.

The chain recombines TRBV5-1 with TRBJ2-5; D is unclear. CDR3 length: 12 amino acids. Trimming left V 4 bases short and J 6 bases short, with 10 bases between. Per germline, CDR1 SGHRS and CDR2 YFSETQ. In nucleotides, the CDR3 is TGCGCCAGCAGCCCCGGAAGGCAGACCCAGTACTTC. This codes for CASSPGRQTQYF.

The rearrangement uses TRBV10-3 and TRBJ2-1; D is perhaps TRBD2 (6 bases). With 6 bases removed from V and 2 bases from J, the gap between germline ends came to 14 bases. The V gene's germline CDR1 is ENHRY and CDR2 SYGVKD. The CDR3 contains 15 residues. The CDR3 loop reads CAIRSGGRTYNEQFF. In DNA, the CDR3 is TGTGCCATCAGATCCGGGGGTCGGACCTACAATGAGCAGTTCTTC.

The CDR3 region has the DNA TGCGCCAGCAGCCAAGGTGAAGCTCTACGTAGTGAGCAGTTCTTC. This codes for CASSQGEALRSEQFF. The gene calls are TRBV4-1 and TRBJ2-1; no reliable D call. The V end lost 1 base, the J end lost 9 bases, and 16 bases lay between the germline ends. Per the germline V gene, CDR1 is MGHRA and CDR2 is YSYEKL. This CDR3 has 15 residues.

The gene calls are TRBV29-1 and TRBJ2-1, with D possibly matching TRBD2 (6 bases). V lost 4 bases, J lost 12 bases, and 10 bases lay in between. This CDR3 has 10 amino acids. Germline V CDR1 and CDR2: SQVTM, ANQGSEA. CDR3 in amino acids: CSVGGLTQFF. CDR3 coding DNA: TGCAGCGTTGGGGGACTTACGCAGTTCTTC.

J is TRBJ2-3 and V is TRBV6-5; perhaps D is TRBD1 or TRBD2 (6 bases each). The CDR3 consists of 12 residues. Deletions cut 0 bases from V and 9 bases from J, with 7 bases between. CDR1 MNHEY and CDR2 SVGAGI come from the germline V gene. CDR3 region: CASSYSGGTQYF. In DNA form, the CDR3 reads TGTGCCAGCAGTTACTCGGGGGGCACGCAGTATTTT.

This sequence joins TRBV3-1 (or the pseudogene TRBV3-2) and TRBJ1-5; D call uncertain. The CDR3 totals 14 residues. Trimming stripped 0 bases from V and 4 bases from J, with 7 bases between. The germline V gene has CDR1 LGHDT and CDR2 YNNKEL (reference sequence). CDR3 amino acids: CASSQDRSNQPQHF. CDR3 nucleotides: TGTGCCAGCAGCCAAGATCGGTCAAATCAGCCCCAGCATTTT.

This rearrangement joins TRBV10-2 to TRBJ2-7; TRBD2 aligns across 7 bases. Germline V gene data show CDR1 as WSHSY and CDR2 as SAAADI. V dropped 4 bases and J dropped 10; count of bases not matched to a gene: 7. The CDR3 covers 12 residues. CDR3 in DNA: TGCGCCAGCAGTGTGGCGGGAGCCCAACAGTACTTC. The encoded protein is CASSVAGAQQYF.